The 26 T cell receptor beta chains below all came from one sample that was sequenced in a study of beta chain features in type 1 diabetes. Notes on the study in general: Type 1 diabetes patients had moderately but significantly shorter TCRB CDR3s in all four CD4+ subsets.

cDNA synthesis used the whole RNA isolate, giving expressed TCRB sequences. Profiling relied on immunoSEQ multiplex PCR, and the TCRdb table lists in-frame clones only, not all of them. Here the sample spans about 390,000 clones, over 8.5% being singletons. These TCRs' antigens remain unknown. Input material: central memory CD4+ T cells from blood. The receptors shown here come from a man aged 25-45 years with type 1 diabetes.

The chain employs TRBV6-5 and TRBJ1-3; maybe TRBD1 (5 bases). Trimming shortened V by 7 bases and J by 4 bases, and 8 bases separated the two germline ends. Germline CDR1 and CDR2: MNHEY and SVGAGI. This CDR3 comprises 12 residues. In DNA, the CDR3 is TGTGCCAGCAAGGGACTCGGAAACACCATATATTTT. Its translation is CASKGLGNTIYF.

The chain joins TRBV18 to TRBJ1-5; 7 positions agree with TRBD1. CDR1 and CDR2 from the germline V gene are KGHSH and LQKENI. V gave up 6 bases and J gave up 4 bases; unmatched junction bases: 3. This CDR3 is 13 amino acids long. In DNA form, the CDR3 reads TGTGCCAGCTCCCGGGACAGAAATCAGCCCCAGCATTTT. Translating gives CASSRDRNQPQHF.

This clone came up a few times. The chain recombines TRBV19 with TRBJ1-2, with no clear D. The CDR3 has 12 residues. Germline CDR1 is LNHDA and CDR2 is SQIVND (reference sequence). V shed 5 bases and J shed 6 bases, with 10 bases lying between them. The CDR3 loop reads CASSFESNGYTF. CDR3 sequence (DNA): TGTGCCAGTAGTTTCGAGTCGAATGGCTACACCTTC. The full variable domain, its missing parts supplied by reference TRBV19 and TRBJ1-2, is DGGITQSPKYLFRKEGQNVTLSCEQNLNHDAMYWYRQDPGQGLRLIYYSQIVNDFQKGDIAEGYSVSREKKESFPLTVTSAQKNPTAFYLCASSFESNGYTFGSGTRLTVV.

The sample holds a few counts of this clone. This chain joins TRBV28 and TRBJ2-3; no definite D call. The germline CDR1 and CDR2 sequences are MDHEN and SYDVKM. V was shortened by 10 bases and J by 2 bases, with 13 bases between the two germline ends. The CDR3 consists of 13 residues. The CDR3: CATRPPNTDTQYF. Written as DNA, the CDR3 is TGTGCCACTAGGCCCCCCAACACAGATACGCAGTATTTT.

This clone was counted between two and nine times. The chain carries TRBV27 and TRBJ2-7; the D gene is possibly TRBD1 (5 bases). The CDR3 extends over 12 amino acids. The V end was cut by 4 bases, the J end by 4 bases, with 8 bases between. The germline CDR1 and CDR2 sequences are MNHEY and SMNVEV (reference sequence). The CDR3 region has the DNA TGTGCCAGCAGTTATACAGGATACGAGCAGTACTTC. Amino acid sequence: CASSYTGYEQYF.

This clone was recorded a few times. The J gene is TRBJ2-7, the V gene TRBV6-5; tentative D call: TRBD2 (8 bases). CDR1 is MNHEY and CDR2 is SVGAGI in the germline V gene. CDR3 length: 15 amino acids. The V end lost 7 bases, the J end lost 2 bases, and 18 bases lay between the germline ends. For the CDR3, the DNA is TGTGCCAGCAACGGGGGGGACAGTGGAACCTACGAGCAGTACTTC. This codes for CASNGGDSGTYEQYF.

Points on this clone: Given a much more abundant clone one base away, this may be a read error. The same CDR3 can be traced to other DNA sequences in this sample. This chain connects TRBV9 to TRBJ2-5; D unclear. Trimming removed 3 bases from V and 5 bases from J, with 14 bases in between. Germline V gene data show CDR1 as SGDLS and CDR2 as YYNGEE. The CDR3 extends over 14 amino acids. The CDR3 nucleotides are TGTGCCAGCAGCGGGCACGGGCTTGGGGAGACCCAGTACTTC. Translated, it gives CASSGHGLGETQYF.

The sample holds many counts of this clone. The J gene is TRBJ2-7, the V gene TRBV7-2; maybe TRBD2 (6 bases). The CDR3 has 14 residues. Deletions cut 5 bases from V and 7 bases from J, with 18 bases between. Germline CDR1 and CDR2: SGHTA and FQGNSA. The CDR3 bases are TGTGCCAGCAGCCACGGACGGGAGTTATCGGAGCAGTACTTC. Its protein product is CASSHGRELSEQYF.

This clone was seen a few times. The chain combines TRBV5-8 with TRBJ2-1; 7 nucleotides line up with TRBD1. This CDR3 is 14 amino acids long. Germline CDR1 SGHTS, CDR2 YDEGEE. The ends lost 4 bases at V and 9 bases at J; junction bases unmatched: 10. For the CDR3, the DNA is TGTGCCAGCAGCCGGCCCACAGGGGTCGGTGAGCAGTTCTTC. Translated: CASSRPTGVGEQFF.

This clone was seen repeatedly, ten times or more. This rearrangement joins TRBV6-6 to TRBJ2-7; D is uncertain. Germline CDR1 MNHNY, CDR2 SVGAGI (reference sequence). The V and J ends lost 6 bases and 3 bases respectively, with 9 bases between them. The CDR3 has 12 residues. The chain's CDR3 is CASSPSNYEQYF. The DNA for the CDR3 is TGTGCCAGCAGCCCCTCCAACTACGAGCAGTACTTC.

This clone was counted between two and nine times. In nucleotides, the CDR3 is TGTGCCAGCAGTTCGGACAACTATGGCTACACCTTC. The encoded protein is CASSSDNYGYTF. The rearrangement uses TRBV6-5 and TRBJ1-2; D gene uncertain. CDR1 and CDR2 (germline): MNHEY, SVGAGI. Trimming shortened V by 4 bases and J by 2 bases, and 5 bases separated the two germline ends. The CDR3 has 12 amino acids.

The chain links TRBV19 to TRBJ2-7; D is possibly TRBD1 (7 bases). Per germline, CDR1 LNHDA and CDR2 SQIVND (reference sequence). The V and J ends lost 3 bases and 4 bases respectively, with 10 bases between them. The CDR3 totals 13 residues. The CDR3 DNA reads TGTGCCAGTAGTATCGGGGGACAGTACGAGCAGTACTTC. This codes for CASSIGGQYEQYF. Looking up the rest from reference TRBV19 and TRBJ2-7 gives the full variable domain: DGGITQSPKYLFRKEGQNVTLSCEQNLNHDAMYWYRQDPGQGLRLIYYSQIVNDFQKGDIAEGYSVSREKKESFPLTVTSAQKNPTAFYLCASSIGGQYEQYFGPGTRLTVT.

CDR3 bases: TGTGCCAGCAGCTCCCACCTAAGACAGGGGACCTACGAGCAGTACTTC. This translates into CASSSHLRQGTYEQYF. V usage is TRBV11-2 and J usage is TRBJ2-7, with TRBD1 matching over 8 bases. Trimming took 4 bases from V and 2 from J; bases not matched to a gene: 10. CDR3 size: 16 residues. Germline lookup yields CDR1 SGHAT and CDR2 FQNNGV.

This clone turned up a few times. The V call is TRBV30, the J call TRBJ2-1; TRBD2 matches at 7 bases. CDR1 is GTSNPN and CDR2 is SVGIG in the germline V gene (reference sequence). The CDR3 is made up of 12 amino acids. With V trimmed by 1 base and J by 7 bases, 1 base remained unmatched. In nucleotides, the CDR3 is TGTGCCTGGAGTGAGCGGGGTAATGAGCAGTTCTTC. As protein: CAWSERGNEQFF.

This clone appeared a few times. This chain joins TRBV19 and TRBJ2-2; the match to TRBD2 covers 9 bases. The CDR3 has 14 residues. In germline, CDR1 is LNHDA, CDR2 SQIVND (reference sequence). With V trimmed by 2 bases and J by 6 bases, 1 base remained unmatched. The CDR3 bases are TGTGCCAGTAGTATAAAGCGGGAGGCCGGGGAGCTGTTTTTT. Its protein is CASSIKREAGELFF.

This clone was counted only a few times. The chain couples TRBV2 to TRBJ2-5, with TRBD2 identical over 10 bases. The V segment lost 6 bases and the J segment 4 bases; nucleotides outside the gene matches: 11. Per germline, CDR1 SNHLY and CDR2 FYNNEI. The CDR3 is made up of 16 amino acids. The CDR3 sequence is CASSWRASGSIETQYF. CDR3 nucleotide sequence: TGTGCCAGCAGCTGGAGGGCTAGCGGGAGTATAGAGACCCAGTACTTC.

This clone was found a few times. The same CDR3 arises from other DNA sequences in this sample as well. The CDR3 DNA reads TGTGCCAGCAGCCCACTAGCGACCGGGGAGCTGTTTTTT. Translating gives CASSPLATGELFF. The J gene is TRBJ2-2, the V gene TRBV7-2; 7 bases match TRBD2. Germline CDR1 and CDR2: SGHTA and FQGNSA. The CDR3 is made up of 13 amino acids. Trimming took 5 bases from V and 5 from J; bases not matched to a gene: 2.

The V gene is TRBV13, the J gene TRBJ2-7; D is unclear. Germline lookup yields CDR1 PRHDT and CDR2 FYEKMQ (reference sequence). Trimming took off 2 bases at V and 2 bases at J, with 19 bases between the two ends. This CDR3 is built from 17 residues. CDR3 in amino acids: CASSLTGPPRPAYEQYF. Here the CDR3 DNA reads TGTGCCAGCAGCTTAACCGGGCCCCCCAGGCCAGCCTACGAGCAGTACTTC.

The chain uses TRBV28 and TRBJ2-7; TRBD1 aligns across 9 bases. The J segment lost 8 bases and the V segment lost 5 bases, leaving 13 bases of the junction unmatched. The CDR3 spans 15 residues. In germline, CDR1 is MDHEN, CDR2 SYDVKM. The CDR3 here is CASSIIPGQGEKQYF. The CDR3 DNA reads TGTGCCAGCAGTATCATACCGGGACAGGGAGAAAAGCAGTACTTC. The full variable domain, in which reference TRBV28 and TRBJ2-7 provide the parts outside the CDR3, is DVKVTQSSRYLVKRTGEKVFLECVQDMDHENMFWYRQDPGLGLRLIYFSYDVKMKEKGDIPEGYSVSREKKERFSLILESASTNQTSMYLCASSIIPGQGEKQYFGPGTRLTVT.

The chain combines TRBV11-2 with TRBJ2-3; D tentatively reads TRBD1 or TRBD2 (5 bases each). Per the germline V gene, CDR1 is SGHAT and CDR2 is FQNNGV. V was shortened by 0 bases and J by 7 bases, with 11 bases between the two germline ends. The CDR3 runs to 14 residues. The CDR3 nucleotides read TGTGCCAGCAGCTTAGATCCTGGGGGAAATACGCAGTATTTT. The encoded protein is CASSLDPGGNTQYF.

This chain links TRBV11-1 with TRBJ2-1, with D hard to call. Trimming stripped 2 bases from V and 8 bases from J, with 4 bases between. The CDR3 runs 11 residues. The germline V gene has CDR1 SGHAT and CDR2 FQDESV (reference sequence). This CDR3 is CASSLNYEQFF. The CDR3 DNA is TGTGCCAGCAGCTTAAACTATGAGCAGTTCTTC.

The CDR3: CASSLGLAHQETQYF. In DNA form, the CDR3 reads TGTGCCAGCAGCTTAGGACTAGCGCATCAAGAGACCCAGTACTTC. This chain connects TRBV7-6 to TRBJ2-5; 8 bases match TRBD2. Germline CDR1 reads SGHVS; CDR2 reads FNYEAQ. This CDR3 contains 15 residues. V shed 1 base and J 2 bases; nucleotides not matched to a gene: 3.

This clone was observed a handful of times. Since no conserved phenylalanine or tryptophan closes the CDR3, a read error is the likely cause. Because the CDR3's place on the DNA is in doubt, the DNA is left out and the CDR3 is given as listed by TCRdb. This chain links TRBV28 with TRBJ2-7; the D call in the table, TRBD1, was not verified against the DNA. The CDR3 is 9 residues long, counting both termini. The germline gives CDR1 MDHEN, CDR2 SYDVKM. CDR3 sequence reads: CASTQIQGH.

The chain combines TRBV28 with TRBJ2-7, with D possibly TRBD2 on 5 matching bases. The CDR3 covers 11 residues. CDR1 and CDR2 (germline): MDHEN, SYDVKM. As DNA, the CDR3 is TGTACGAGCGGCAGAGACTACGAGCAGTACTTC. Its protein product is CTSGRDYEQYF.

The table lists this clone with many counts. The chain carries TRBV18 and TRBJ2-3; 10 nucleotides align to TRBD1. Germline loops: CDR1 KGHSH, CDR2 LQKENI. The trim removed 3 bases at V and 2 bases at J, leaving 5 bases unmatched. The CDR3 has 16 residues. The CDR3, as DNA: TGTGCCAGCTCACCGAGTGACAGGGGGCACACAGATACGCAGTATTTT. Translated: CASSPSDRGHTDTQYF.

This rearrangement joins TRBV14 to TRBJ1-1; D may be TRBD1 (5 bases). Germline loops: CDR1 SGHDN, CDR2 FVKESK. With 0 bases removed from V and 1 base from J, the gap between germline ends came to 12 bases. This CDR3 is built from 16 residues. The CDR3 loop reads CASSQDKRGTNTEAFF. Written as DNA, the CDR3 is TGTGCCAGCAGCCAAGATAAGAGGGGCACGAACACTGAAGCTTTCTTT.